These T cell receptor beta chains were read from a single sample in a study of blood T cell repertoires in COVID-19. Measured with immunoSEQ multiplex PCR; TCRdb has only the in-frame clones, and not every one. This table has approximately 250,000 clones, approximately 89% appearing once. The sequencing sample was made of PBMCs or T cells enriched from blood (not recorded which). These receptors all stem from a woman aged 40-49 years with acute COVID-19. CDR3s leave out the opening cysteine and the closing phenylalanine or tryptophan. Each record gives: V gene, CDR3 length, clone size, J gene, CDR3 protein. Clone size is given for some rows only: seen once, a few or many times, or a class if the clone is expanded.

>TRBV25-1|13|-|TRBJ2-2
ASSESPDITGELF
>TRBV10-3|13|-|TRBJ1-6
AIGTGSSYNSPLH
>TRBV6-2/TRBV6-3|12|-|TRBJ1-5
ASSDRGLNQPQH
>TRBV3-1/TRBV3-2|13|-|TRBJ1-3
ASSQIRGAGNTIY
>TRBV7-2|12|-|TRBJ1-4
ASSLEGAYEKLF
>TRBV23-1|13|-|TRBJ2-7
ASSQSALISYEQY
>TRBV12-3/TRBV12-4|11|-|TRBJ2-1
ASRAGVGNEQF
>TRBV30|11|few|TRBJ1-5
AWSPGLVQPQH
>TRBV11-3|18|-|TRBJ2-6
ASSLGRGLAGGAGANVLT
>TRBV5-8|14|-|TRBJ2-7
ASSLKGTGGFYEQY
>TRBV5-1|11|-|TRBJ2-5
ASRRQGLETQY
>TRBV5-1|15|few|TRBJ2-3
ASSLYGGSPGTDTQY
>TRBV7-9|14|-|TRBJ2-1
ASSPPGLAGYNEQF